What follows are 30 T cell receptor beta chains derived from one specimen sequenced in a study of blood T cell repertoires in COVID-19. Data came from immunoSEQ multiplex PCR; TCRdb stores just in-frame clones and leaves some out. The repertoire holds about 270,000 clones, with over 75% as singletons. The sample consisted of PBMCs or T cells enriched from blood (not recorded which). All receptors come from a man aged 18 to 29 who had recovered from COVID-19.

The chain uses TRBV2 and TRBJ2-3, with D possibly being TRBD2 (6 bases). This CDR3 comprises 15 residues. The V end lost 2 bases, the J end lost 0 bases, and 9 bases lay between the germline ends. CDR1 SNHLY and CDR2 FYNNEI come from the germline V gene. CDR3 region: CASSEFSGSTDTQYF. Written as DNA, the CDR3 is TGTGCCAGCAGTGAATTTAGCGGAAGCACAGATACGCAGTATTTT. Complete variable domain (other parts from reference TRBV2 and TRBJ2-3): EPEVTQTPSHQVTQMGQEVILRCVPISNHLYFYWYRQILGQKVEFLVSFYNNEISEKSEIFDDQFSVERPDGSNFTLKIRSTKLEDSAMYFCASSEFSGSTDTQYFGPGTRLTVL.

The chain has TRBV2 and TRBJ1-5; D gene uncertain. V dropped 5 bases and J dropped 7 bases, with 12 bases sitting between them. The CDR3 has 13 residues. The germline V gene has CDR1 SNHLY and CDR2 FYNNEI. Here the CDR3 reads CASSPLETQPQHF. In DNA, the CDR3 is TGTGCCAGCAGTCCCCTGGAGACCCAGCCCCAGCATTTT.

This chain uses TRBV19 with TRBJ2-1; D possibly corresponds to TRBD1 (6 bases). CDR1 and CDR2 (germline): LNHDA, SQIVND (reference sequence). Trimming took 6 bases from V and 9 from J, leaving 12 bases between them. This CDR3 is built from 12 residues. The CDR3 loop is CASSLGAGEQFF. The CDR3 DNA follows: TGTGCCAGTAGCCTGGGGGCCGGTGAGCAGTTCTTC.

The J gene is TRBJ1-5, the V gene TRBV6-1; no definite D call. The V gene's germline CDR1 is MNHNS and CDR2 SASEGT. The germline V and J ends were trimmed by 0 bases and 0 bases, with 12 bases remaining between them. This CDR3 region has 17 residues. The CDR3 nucleotides are TGTGCCAGCAGTGAAGCAATCCGCAGGTATAGCAATCAGCCCCAGCATTTT. Translation gives CASSEAIRRYSNQPQHF.

V usage is TRBV29-1 and J usage is TRBJ1-1; no reliable D call. The CDR3 is made up of 13 amino acids. Germline lookup yields CDR1 SQVTM and CDR2 ANQGSEA. Trimming stripped 1 base from V and 6 bases from J, with 12 bases between. The CDR3 loop is CSVEVVGGPEAFF. The DNA for the CDR3 is TGCAGCGTTGAAGTGGTGGGAGGCCCTGAAGCTTTCTTT.

This rearrangement joins TRBV4-1 to TRBJ2-1, with a tentative D call TRBD1 (5 bases). The germline V gene has CDR1 MGHRA and CDR2 YSYEKL. Trimming stripped 1 base from V and 14 bases from J, with 12 bases between. CDR3 length: 12 amino acids. CDR3 residues: CASSQVPGPEFF. CDR3 nucleotides: TGCGCCAGCAGCCAAGTGCCAGGGCCTGAGTTCTTC.

The chain combines TRBV19 with TRBJ1-5; D is perhaps TRBD1 (5 bases). This CDR3 region has 15 residues. V was pared by 5 bases and J by 3 bases, with 14 bases between. Germline loops: CDR1 LNHDA, CDR2 SQIVND (reference sequence). CDR3 DNA sequence: TGTGCCAGTAGTTGGATGGGGGGATACAATCAGCCCCAGCATTTT. This sequence encodes CASSWMGGYNQPQHF.

J is TRBJ2-1 and V is TRBV4-1, with TRBD2 matching 9 bases. The ends lost 1 base at V and 6 bases at J; junction bases unmatched: 16. CDR3 size: 19 residues. Germline CDR1 and CDR2: MGHRA and YSYEKL. The CDR3 region has the DNA TGCGCCAGCAGCCAAGTTCCCAGCGGGGGGCCTACTCGCCGCAATGAGCAGTTCTTC. Translation: CASSQVPSGGPTRRNEQFF.

The table lists this clone with a few counts. V and J are TRBV30 and TRBJ2-2; TRBD2 aligns across 7 bases. J gave up 5 bases and V 1 base, and 7 bases lay outside the gene matches. The CDR3 loop spans 15 amino acids. CDR1 and CDR2 from the germline V gene are GTSNPN and SVGIG (reference sequence). CDR3: CAWSGDYLYTGELFF. The CDR3 nucleotides read TGTGCCTGGAGTGGGGACTACCTTTATACCGGGGAGCTGTTTTTT.

This clone was counted between two and nine times. The genes are TRBV5-1 and TRBJ2-7, with TRBD2 matching 7 bases. The CDR3 is made up of 14 amino acids. The germline V gene encodes CDR1 SGHRS and CDR2 YFSETQ. V shed 4 bases, J shed 6 bases, and the junction held 10 bases outside the gene matches. DNA for the CDR3: TGCGCCAGCAGCGCGGGACTATCCGGCCTCGAGCAGTACTTC. It specifies CASSAGLSGLEQYF.

The chain couples TRBV5-6 to TRBJ1-1; D remains unclear. CDR1 is SGHDT, CDR2 YYEEEE, per germline. There are 14 residues in the CDR3. Trimming shortened V by 0 bases and J by 0 bases, and 6 bases separated the two germline ends. CDR3 in DNA: TGTGCCAGCAGCTTGGGGCGGGTGAACACTGAAGCTTTCTTT. Translation: CASSLGRVNTEAFF.

This clone was recorded once. The genes are TRBV5-4 and TRBJ2-3; TRBD2 might be the D (6 bases). V was shortened by 4 bases and J by 0 bases, with 12 bases between the two germline ends. The CDR3 length is 15 residues. Germline values: CDR1 SGHNT, CDR2 YYREEE (reference sequence). In DNA form, the CDR3 reads TGTGCCAGCAGCCCTAGACGGGGGAGCACAGATACGCAGTATTTT. Amino acids: CASSPRRGSTDTQYF.

The chain combines TRBV19 with TRBJ2-1; perhaps TRBD1 as D (6 bases). Deletions cut 2 bases from V and 7 bases from J, with 12 bases between. The CDR3 covers 14 residues. Looked up from germline, CDR1 is LNHDA and CDR2 is SQIVND (reference sequence). The CDR3, as DNA: TGTGCCAGTAGTATAATCAGGGGATCTAATGAGCAGTTCTTC. This codes for CASSIIRGSNEQFF.

This clone was found once. This chain uses TRBV9 with TRBJ2-1; TRBD2 is a possible D gene (5 bases). Germline CDR1 is SGDLS and CDR2 is YYNGEE. Trimming cost V 2 bases and J 9 bases, with 9 bases left between them. The CDR3 has 12 amino acids. CDR3 protein: CASSVDYAEQFF. CDR3 DNA: TGTGCCAGCAGCGTTGACTACGCTGAGCAGTTCTTC.

In this sample, this clone turned up once. This chain joins TRBV5-1 and TRBJ1-1; TRBD1 matches at 7 bases. The germline V gene encodes CDR1 SGHRS and CDR2 YFSETQ. This CDR3 spans 13 amino acids. V trimming: 2 bases; J trimming: 4 bases; junction bases outside the gene matches: 2. The CDR3: CASSFRDSTEAFF. In DNA, the CDR3 is TGCGCCAGCAGCTTCCGGGACAGCACTGAAGCTTTCTTT.

V gene TRBV28 combines with J gene TRBJ2-7, with 7 bases aligning to TRBD2. This CDR3 has 14 amino acids. V lost 8 bases, J lost 2 bases, and 9 bases stayed unmatched. Germline assignment: CDR1 MDHEN and CDR2 SYDVKM. The chain's CDR3 is CASRTNGLAYEQYF. The CDR3 DNA reads TGTGCCAGCCGTACTAACGGACTAGCCTACGAGCAGTACTTC.

In its sample, this clone was seen once. V usage is TRBV5-6 and J usage is TRBJ1-2; TRBD1 aligns across 9 bases. This CDR3 is 13 amino acids long. The germline CDR1 and CDR2 sequences are SGHDT and YYEEEE. V gave up 2 bases and J gave up 7 bases; unmatched junction bases: 3. CDR3 nucleotides: TGTGCCAGCAGCTTTACAGGGGGCCTTGGCTACACCTTC. Its translation: CASSFTGGLGYTF.

V and J are TRBV19 and TRBJ2-1, with TRBD1 matching over 9 bases. CDR3 size: 14 residues. Trimming took 6 bases from V and 6 from J; bases not matched to a gene: 6. The V gene's germline CDR1 is LNHDA and CDR2 SQIVND (reference sequence). As DNA, the CDR3 is TGTGCCAGTAGCGACACAGGGGGCTTCAATGAGCAGTTCTTC. Its translation is CASSDTGGFNEQFF.

The chain couples TRBV2 to TRBJ2-1, with TRBD1 matching 11 bases. The CDR3 extends over 15 amino acids. CDR1 is SNHLY and CDR2 is FYNNEI in the germline V gene. V shed 7 bases and J 3 bases; nucleotides not matched to a gene: 5. The CDR3 coding sequence is TGTGCCAGCAACCCCGGGACAGGGGGCTACAATGAGCAGTTCTTC. Its protein product is CASNPGTGGYNEQFF.

The chain links TRBV7-6 to TRBJ2-2, with 7 bases lining up with TRBD2. Germline lookup yields CDR1 SGHVS and CDR2 FNYEAQ. V lost 1 base, J lost 1 base, and 3 bases stayed unmatched. The CDR3 is 16 residues long. CDR3 DNA: TGTGCCAGCAGCTTAGACGCGGGAGTGAACACCGGGGAGCTGTTTTTT. It is translated as CASSLDAGVNTGELFF.

V and J are TRBV3-1 (or the pseudogene TRBV3-2) and TRBJ1-2; 8 nucleotides agree with TRBD1. After removal of 3 bases from V and 7 bases from J, the junction contained 10 bases not matched to a gene. Germline CDR1 is LGHDT and CDR2 is YNNKEL (reference sequence). This CDR3 has 15 amino acids. The CDR3 region has the DNA TGTGCCAGCAGCCAGGAAGCAGGGGGCACTGGTGGCTACACCTTC. Translating it yields CASSQEAGGTGGYTF.

As for this clone: The sample carries other DNA sequences with the same CDR3. The chain uses TRBV7-9 and TRBJ2-5, with 7 bases matching TRBD2. The CDR3 length is 14 residues. Trimming at V came to 0 bases and at J to 2 bases, leaving 0 bases not matched to a gene. The V gene's germline CDR1 is SEHNR and CDR2 FQNEAQ (reference sequence). The CDR3 DNA reads as TGTGCCAGCAGCTTAGCGCGGGAGCAAGAGACCCAGTACTTC. This gives the protein CASSLAREQETQYF.

J is TRBJ2-5 and V is TRBV18; 12 nucleotides align to TRBD1. CDR1 is KGHSH and CDR2 is LQKENI in the germline V gene. Trimming cost V 3 bases and J 4 bases; bases outside gene matches: 9. This CDR3 has 17 amino acids. CDR3 region: CASSPSGTGGSRETQYF. In DNA form, the CDR3 reads TGTGCCAGCTCACCGTCCGGGACAGGGGGCTCGCGAGAGACCCAGTACTTC.

The rearrangement uses TRBV6-5 and TRBJ2-3, with 14 bases matching TRBD2. Germline CDR1 reads MNHEY; CDR2 reads SVGAGI. This CDR3 is built from 15 residues. Trimming took 6 bases from V and 9 from J; bases not matched to a gene: 8. The chain's CDR3 is CASSLGLAGVGTQYF. DNA of the CDR3: TGTGCCAGCAGCCTGGGACTAGCGGGGGTTGGGACGCAGTATTTT.

This rearrangement joins TRBV5-1 to TRBJ2-5, with D unclear. Trimming stripped 2 bases from V and 2 bases from J, with 4 bases between. The length of the CDR3 is 12 residues. In germline, CDR1 is SGHRS, CDR2 YFSETQ. The CDR3 DNA sequence: TGCGCCAGCAGCTTCGTACAAGAGACCCAGTACTTC. Residues: CASSFVQETQYF.

The J gene is TRBJ2-1, the V gene TRBV9; maybe TRBD2 (6 bases). The CDR3 is 15 residues long. Looked up from germline, CDR1 is SGDLS and CDR2 is YYNGEE. With 3 bases removed from V and 6 bases from J, the gap between germline ends came to 16 bases. The CDR3 spells CASSADAGKGNEQFF. The CDR3 nucleotides are TGTGCCAGCAGCGCGGATGCGGGGAAGGGCAATGAGCAGTTCTTC.

This chain joins TRBV19 and TRBJ1-3; D is unclear. The CDR3 loop spans 14 amino acids. The germline gives CDR1 LNHDA, CDR2 SQIVND (reference sequence). With 5 bases removed from V and 0 bases from J, the gap between germline ends came to 8 bases. The CDR3 loop is CASSPYSSGNTIYF. The CDR3 DNA reads as TGTGCCAGTAGTCCCTACAGCTCTGGAAACACCATATATTTT.

On this clone itself: The germline gene is not matched at one end of the junction; a read error may be the cause. The rearrangement uses TRBV18 and TRBJ1-6, with D possibly matching TRBD1 (6 bases). Per germline, CDR1 KGHSH and CDR2 LQKENI. The CDR3 runs to 18 residues. The CDR3 protein is CASSPRTPDAGDNSPLHF. For the CDR3, the DNA is TGTGCCAGCTCTCCACGCACCCCGGACGCAGGGGATAATTCACCCCTCCACTTT.

The chain recombines TRBV6-5 with TRBJ2-1; D gene unclear. Per the germline V gene, CDR1 is MNHEY and CDR2 is SVGAGI. The V end lost 8 bases, the J end lost 2 bases, and 10 bases lay between the germline ends. The CDR3 has 13 amino acids. For the CDR3, the DNA is TGTGCCAGCCTGAGGTTCCCCTACAATGAGCAGTTCTTC. As protein: CASLRFPYNEQFF.

This clone has at least ten counts. The chain has TRBV28 and TRBJ2-5, with D perhaps TRBD2 (6 bases). The CDR3 is 14 residues long. Germline V gives CDR1 MDHEN, CDR2 SYDVKM. The V end was cut by 4 bases, the J end by 3 bases, with 12 bases between. CDR3 coding DNA: TGTGCCAGCAGTTCGCGGGACGGTAAAGAGACCCAGTACTTC. This translates into CASSSRDGKETQYF.